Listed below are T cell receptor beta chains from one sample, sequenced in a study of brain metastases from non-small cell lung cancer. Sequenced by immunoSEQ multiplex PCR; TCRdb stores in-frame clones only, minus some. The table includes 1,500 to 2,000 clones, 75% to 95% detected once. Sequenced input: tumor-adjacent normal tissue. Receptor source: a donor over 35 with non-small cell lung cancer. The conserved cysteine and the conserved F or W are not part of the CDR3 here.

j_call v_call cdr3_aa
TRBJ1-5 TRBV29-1 SVGGDQPQH
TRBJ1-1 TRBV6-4 ASSDSGSEAF
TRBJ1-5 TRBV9 ASSVEGGNQPQH
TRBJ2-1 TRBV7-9 ASSLGQRTYNEQF
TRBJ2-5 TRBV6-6 ASSRGHRETQY
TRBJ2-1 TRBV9 ASSVNPGLAGLYNEQF
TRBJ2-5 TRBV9 ASSVSGLAGVIQETQY
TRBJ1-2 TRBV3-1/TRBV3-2 ASSQGGDMDAANYGYT
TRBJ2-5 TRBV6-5 ASTRTGVTQY
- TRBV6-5 ASSPFGGASYEQY
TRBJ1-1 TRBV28 ASSLGQKNTEAF
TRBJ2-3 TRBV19 ASSIGDATDTQY
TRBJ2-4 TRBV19 ASTGLAKNIQY
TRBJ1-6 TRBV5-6 ASSSQGQQNSPLH
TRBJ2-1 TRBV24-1 ATSEQPMGLAVVEQF
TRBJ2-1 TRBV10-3 AIRGQNEQF
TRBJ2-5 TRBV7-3 ASSSTGGQETQY
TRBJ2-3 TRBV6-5 ASTRGDTQY
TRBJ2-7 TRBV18 ASSHGTGSDEQY
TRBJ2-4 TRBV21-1 ASSKGGTLAKNIQY
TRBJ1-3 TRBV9 ASSGGGSSGNTIY
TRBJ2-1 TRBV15 ATSGTSGVTGYNEQF
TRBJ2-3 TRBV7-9 ASSLGGQGTDTQY
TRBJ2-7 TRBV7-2 ASSLEQGSHEQY
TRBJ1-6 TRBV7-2 ASSYRGSSYNSPLH
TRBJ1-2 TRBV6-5 ASSTGNYGYT
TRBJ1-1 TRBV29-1 SVRQGLRTMNTEAF
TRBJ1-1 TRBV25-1 ASSELGPTEAF
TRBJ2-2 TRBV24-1 ATSVGSGGATGELF
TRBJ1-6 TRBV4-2 ASNAGTVVHSPLH
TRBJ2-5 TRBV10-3 AISKGETQY
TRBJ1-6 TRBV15 ATSRVRGDGSPLH
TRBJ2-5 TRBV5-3 ARSFVIAELEETQY
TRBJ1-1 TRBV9 ASSVVGQGLGDTEAF
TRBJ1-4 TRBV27 ASGPLQSGEKLF
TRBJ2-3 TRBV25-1 ASSEWADGPGTDTQY
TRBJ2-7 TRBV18 ASSKHHGEDYEQY
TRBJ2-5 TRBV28 ASSFLSTSRETQY
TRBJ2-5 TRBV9 ASSVDQGETQY
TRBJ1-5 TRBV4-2 ASSQDRRPQPQH
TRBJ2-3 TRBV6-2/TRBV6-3 ASTPLSGTSDTQY